Below, 29 T cell receptor beta chains from the same sample are listed, as sequenced in a study of cytomegalovirus exposure and HLA in healthy donors. Primers for the PCR totalled 60 Vbeta and 13 Jbeta. Profiling relied on immunoSEQ multiplex PCR, and the TCRdb table lists in-frame clones only, not all of them. The sample records some 120,000 clones, roughly 82% being singletons. Specimen: PBMCs. These receptors came from a woman aged 40 to 50 in good health and CMV-seropositive.

This clone was picked up one time. The chain recombines TRBV30 with TRBJ2-3, with TRBD2 matching 12 bases. The V and J ends lost 6 bases and 7 bases, in that order; junction bases with no gene match: 11. Germline CDR1 and CDR2: GTSNPN and SVGIG (reference sequence). This CDR3 region has 15 residues. Here the CDR3 reads CACHPLAGGLHTQYF. DNA of the CDR3: TGTGCCTGCCACCCACTAGCGGGAGGCTTACATACGCAGTATTTT.

The chain joins TRBV28 to TRBJ2-5; 8 nucleotides line up with TRBD1. J lost 7 bases, V lost 6 bases, and 10 bases had no gene match. Germline V lookup: CDR1 MDHEN, CDR2 SYDVKM. This CDR3 comprises 14 residues. CDR3 DNA sequence: TGTGCCAGCAGCTGGACAGGGAGAGCGGGGACCCAGTACTTC. Translating it yields CASSWTGRAGTQYF.

In its sample, this clone was seen once. This chain links TRBV9 with TRBJ1-6; D remains unclear. The V end lost 1 base, the J end lost 4 bases, and 6 bases lay between the germline ends. Germline V CDR1 and CDR2: SGDLS, YYNGEE. This CDR3 contains 14 residues. CDR3 residues: CASSVNGYNSPLHF. The CDR3 DNA follows: TGTGCCAGCAGCGTAAACGGGTATAATTCACCCCTCCACTTT.

The rearrangement joins TRBV7-9 to TRBJ1-1; TRBD1 is a possible D gene (5 bases). The V end was cut by 1 base, the J end by 6 bases, with 15 bases between. Germline V gene lookup returns CDR1 SEHNR and CDR2 FQNEAQ (reference sequence). The CDR3 totals 15 residues. As DNA, the CDR3 is TGTGCCAGCAGCTTAGGGCCGGGACTTTTTTCTGAAGCTTTCTTT. It is translated as CASSLGPGLFSEAFF.

V usage is TRBV5-6 and J usage is TRBJ2-3; D is ambiguous. The V gene's germline CDR1 is SGHDT and CDR2 YYEEEE. This CDR3 region has 13 residues. V lost 4 bases to trimming and J lost 0 bases, with 6 bases between them. The CDR3 sequence: CASSTGSTDTQYF. The CDR3 DNA is TGTGCCAGCAGCACTGGTAGCACAGATACGCAGTATTTT.

The rearrangement links TRBV2 to TRBJ1-2; D possibly corresponds to TRBD1 (5 bases). CDR3 length equals 14 residues. Trimming cost V 7 bases and J 0 bases, with 12 bases left between them. Germline V CDR1 and CDR2: SNHLY, FYNNEI. The CDR3 DNA reads TGTGCCAGCAACAGACAGTCTGCTAACTATGGCTACACCTTC. This encodes CASNRQSANYGYTF.

This chain joins TRBV14 and TRBJ1-2, with 8 bases lining up with TRBD1. The CDR3 extends over 15 amino acids. The germline CDR1 and CDR2 sequences are SGHDN and FVKESK. V shed 4 bases, J shed 2 bases, and the junction held 6 bases outside the gene matches. This CDR3 reads CASSRSGQANYGYTF. DNA for the CDR3: TGTGCCAGCAGCCGATCGGGACAGGCAAACTATGGCTACACCTTC. Looking up the rest from reference TRBV14 and TRBJ1-2 gives the full variable domain: EAGVTQFPSHSVIEKGQTVTLRCDPISGHDNLYWYRRVMGKEIKFLLHFVKESKQDESGMPNNRFLAERTGGTYSTLKVQPAELEDSGVYFCASSRSGQANYGYTFGSGTRLTVV.

This chain connects TRBV6-1 to TRBJ1-2, with D hard to call. The CDR3 has 14 residues. Per germline, CDR1 MNHNS and CDR2 SASEGT. The V gene lost 10 bases and the J gene lost 6 bases, with 21 bases spanning the gap. For the CDR3, the DNA is TGTGCCACCGAGGGTGACGATGCAAGGAATGGCTACACCTTC. Protein sequence: CATEGDDARNGYTF.

This clone has more than one count but fewer than ten. The rearrangement links TRBV4-1 to TRBJ1-5; 9 bases match TRBD1. Germline assignment: CDR1 MGHRA and CDR2 YSYEKL. V gave up 5 bases and J gave up 5 bases; unmatched junction bases: 4. CDR3 length equals 14 residues. The CDR3 reads CASSAGTGYQPQHF. As DNA, the CDR3 is TGCGCCAGCAGCGCCGGGACAGGGTATCAGCCCCAGCATTTT.

The chain couples TRBV19 to TRBJ1-1, with D possibly TRBD1 on 5 matching bases. The CDR3 is 11 amino acids. The germline V and J ends were trimmed by 7 bases and 6 bases, with 9 bases remaining between them. Germline-derived CDR1 and CDR2 are LNHDA and SQIVND (reference sequence). The CDR3 DNA is TGTGCCAGTATAGGGGTATCTGAAGCTTTCTTT. This encodes CASIGVSEAFF. Drawing the rest from reference TRBV19 and TRBJ1-1, the complete variable domain is DGGITQSPKYLFRKEGQNVTLSCEQNLNHDAMYWYRQDPGQGLRLIYYSQIVNDFQKGDIAEGYSVSREKKESFPLTVTSAQKNPTAFYLCASIGVSEAFFGQGTRLTVV.

The chain joins TRBV7-9 to TRBJ2-2; 8 bases fit TRBD1. The CDR3 extends over 13 amino acids. CDR1 SEHNR and CDR2 FQNEAQ come from the germline V gene (reference sequence). CDR3 residues: CAAGRGRTGELFF. As DNA, the CDR3 is TGTGCTGCGGGCAGGGGGCGAACCGGGGAGCTGTTTTTT.

The chain recombines TRBV7-6 with TRBJ1-6, with 7 bases fitting TRBD1. The CDR3 is made up of 16 amino acids. Per germline, CDR1 SGHVS and CDR2 FNYEAQ. V was pared by 5 bases and J by 5 bases, with 9 bases of the junction left unmatched. CDR3 region: CASSLRDRENNSPLHF. CDR3 nucleotides: TGTGCCAGCAGCCTCCGGGACAGAGAGAATAATTCACCCCTCCACTTT.

The rearrangement links TRBV9 to TRBJ2-3, with D unresolved. The CDR3 consists of 13 residues. Germline V gene data show CDR1 as SGDLS and CDR2 as YYNGEE. Trimming pared 4 bases from V and 4 bases from J, leaving 10 bases between. CDR3 nucleotide sequence: TGTGCCAGCAGCACCGGTTCCCCAGATACGCAGTATTTT. This sequence encodes CASSTGSPDTQYF.

This clone showed up just a few times. The chain uses TRBV7-2 and TRBJ1-4; TRBD1 is a possible D gene (5 bases). The V end lost 2 bases, the J end lost 7 bases, and 8 bases lay between the germline ends. The CDR3 totals 13 residues. Germline CDR1 is SGHTA and CDR2 is FQGNSA. This CDR3 reads CASSLSTVEKLFF. CDR3 nucleotide sequence: TGTGCCAGCAGCTTATCGACAGTTGAAAAACTGTTTTTT.

This chain links TRBV7-8 with TRBJ1-1; 8 bases map to TRBD1. Trimming at V came to 7 bases and at J to 8 bases, leaving 12 bases not matched to a gene. This CDR3 has 14 amino acids. In germline, CDR1 is SGHVS, CDR2 FQNEAQ. CDR3 DNA: TGTGCCAGCATCCCCGAGGGGGGACAGGTGGAAGCTTTCTTT. This translates into CASIPEGGQVEAFF.

The V and J genes are TRBV19 and TRBJ1-5, with 7 bases identical to TRBD1. V was clipped by 5 bases and J by 4 bases; unmatched bases: 14. The CDR3 loop spans 17 amino acids. CDR1 and CDR2 from the germline V gene are LNHDA and SQIVND (reference sequence). In DNA, the CDR3 is TGTGCCAGTAGTGCCCCCCCCTCCGGGACAGCGAATCAGCCCCAGCATTTT. Translation gives CASSAPPSGTANQPQHF.

This chain connects TRBV7-9 to TRBJ2-6; perhaps TRBD1 as D (6 bases). The V end was cut by 6 bases, the J end by 4 bases, with 13 bases between. The CDR3 has 15 residues. Germline V gives CDR1 SEHNR, CDR2 FQNEAQ (reference sequence). CDR3 protein: CASSYTGTGANVLTF. As DNA, the CDR3 is TGTGCCAGCAGTTATACAGGGACCGGGGCCAACGTCCTGACTTTC.

The CDR3 nucleotides read TGTGCCAGCAGCCTAGACTCCCGCCGGGAAAAACTGTTTTTT. It encodes CASSLDSRREKLFF. V gene TRBV9 combines with J gene TRBJ1-4; D remains ambiguous. This CDR3 has 14 residues. The V gene's germline CDR1 is SGDLS and CDR2 YYNGEE. Trimming removed 4 bases from V and 8 bases from J, with 15 bases in between.

This clone was picked up a small number of times. The chain joins TRBV5-8 to TRBJ1-1; 11 positions agree with TRBD1. Per the germline V gene, CDR1 is SGHTS and CDR2 is YDEGEE. The CDR3 runs 15 residues. V shed 0 bases, J shed 6 bases, and the junction held 4 bases outside the gene matches. The CDR3 region is CASSLAGQGAAEAFF. As DNA, the CDR3 is TGTGCCAGCAGCTTGGCCGGACAGGGGGCAGCTGAAGCTTTCTTT.

This chain uses TRBV7-9 with TRBJ1-1; 9 nucleotides match TRBD1. This CDR3 is built from 16 residues. Losses at the gene ends were 5 bases for V and 2 bases for J; bases not matched to a gene: 9. Germline CDR1 reads SEHNR; CDR2 reads FQNEAQ (reference sequence). The CDR3 region is CASSPAGTGINTEAFF. CDR3 coding DNA: TGTGCCAGCAGCCCGGCCGGGACAGGGATTAACACTGAAGCTTTCTTT. Combining the CDR3 with reference TRBV7-9 and TRBJ1-1 gives the whole variable domain DTGVSQNPRHKITKRGQNVTFRCDPISEHNRLYWYRQTLGQGPEFLTYFQNEAQLEKSRLLSDRFSAERPKGSFSTLEIQRTEQGDSAMYLCASSPAGTGINTEAFFGQGTRLTVV.

V and J are TRBV19 and TRBJ1-5, with D possibly being TRBD1 (5 bases). Germline lookup yields CDR1 LNHDA and CDR2 SQIVND (reference sequence). V lost 3 bases and J lost 0, with 9 bases in between. There are 15 residues in the CDR3. CDR3 sequence reads: CASSISGISNQPQHF. Written as DNA, the CDR3 is TGTGCCAGTAGTATTTCAGGGATTAGCAATCAGCCCCAGCATTTT.

The gene calls are TRBV9 and TRBJ2-1, with TRBD2 matching 14 bases. The CDR3 has 14 residues. Germline V gene sequence: CDR1 SGDLS, CDR2 YYNGEE. V lost 6 bases, J lost 9 bases, and 5 bases stayed unmatched. The CDR3: CASKGTSGGGEQFF. CDR3 DNA: TGTGCCAGCAAAGGGACTAGCGGGGGAGGTGAGCAGTTCTTC.

This clone was seen a few times. The same CDR3 is also encoded by other DNA sequences in this sample. The chain carries TRBV19 and TRBJ2-7; tentative D call: TRBD1 (5 bases). The CDR3 has 15 residues. Between the trimmed V and J ends, which lost 3 bases and 3 bases, there was a span of 15 bases. Germline assignment: CDR1 LNHDA and CDR2 SQIVND (reference sequence). The CDR3 nucleotides are TGTGCCAGTAGTATCGAAAAAGGGGTTGGCTACGAGCAGTACTTC. It translates to CASSIEKGVGYEQYF.

The CDR3 DNA follows: TGTGCCAGCAGTTCCCAGGGCTCGGGCACAGATACGCAGTATTTT. Amino acids: CASSSQGSGTDTQYF. This chain connects TRBV28 to TRBJ2-3, with a possible D match to TRBD1 (5 bases). Per the germline V gene, CDR1 is MDHEN and CDR2 is SYDVKM. V lost 4 bases, J lost 1 base, and 12 bases lay in between. This CDR3 region has 15 residues.

This clone has a handful of counts. The chain employs TRBV9 and TRBJ2-1, with 10 bases lining up with TRBD2. The J segment lost 8 bases and the V segment lost 3 bases, leaving 8 bases of the junction unmatched. The CDR3 totals 15 residues. Germline V gene sequence: CDR1 SGDLS, CDR2 YYNGEE. The DNA for the CDR3 is TGTGCCAGCAGCGCCCGAGCGGGAGGGGCCTATGAGCAGTTCTTC. Its translation is CASSARAGGAYEQFF.

This sequence joins TRBV15 and TRBJ2-1, with TRBD1 matching 9 bases. This CDR3 is 19 amino acids long. CDR1 LNHNV and CDR2 YYDKDF come from the germline V gene (reference sequence). The trim removed 0 bases at V and 1 base at J, leaving 10 bases unmatched. The CDR3 DNA reads as TGTGCCACCAGCAGAGATCTCTCTTCCGGGACAGGGTCCTACAATGAGCAGTTCTTC. This codes for CATSRDLSSGTGSYNEQFF.

CDR3 region: CASSQDPPGASTDTQYF. DNA for the CDR3: TGCGCCAGCAGCCAAGACCCGCCAGGGGCCAGCACAGATACGCAGTATTTT. This rearrangement joins TRBV4-3 to TRBJ2-3; D is perhaps TRBD1 (6 bases). The V end lost 0 bases, the J end lost 0 bases, and 13 bases lay between the germline ends. This CDR3 is built from 17 residues. Looked up from germline, CDR1 is LGHNA and CDR2 is YSLEER.

Points on this clone: Other DNA sequences in this sample translate to the same CDR3. The V and J genes are TRBV7-9 and TRBJ2-1; the D is unclear. Germline V CDR1 and CDR2: SEHNR, FQNEAQ (reference sequence). V was shortened by 5 bases and J by 3 bases, with 8 bases between the two germline ends. This CDR3 region has 13 residues. The chain's CDR3 is CASSPASYNEQFF. In DNA form, the CDR3 reads TGTGCCAGCAGCCCCGCTAGCTACAATGAGCAGTTCTTC.

V usage is TRBV7-6 and J usage is TRBJ2-3; 9 bases line up with TRBD1. V lost 5 bases and J lost 0; bases outside the gene matches: 3. The CDR3 runs 15 residues. Germline CDR1 is SGHVS and CDR2 is FNYEAQ. CDR3 amino acids: CASSAGQGSTDTQYF. DNA of the CDR3: TGTGCCAGCAGCGCGGGACAGGGAAGCACAGATACGCAGTATTTT.